This TCR beta chain was sequenced during a study of T-cell memory formation after mild COVID-19. Study-wide context: Largely, the TCR clusters proved donor specific.

TCRdb recomputed calls from the 5' RACE reads with MiXCR, one row per CDR3 protein. The repertoire includes 550,000 to 650,000 distinct CDR3 sequences, 17% of them detected once, and approximately 8.1% sits in the top ten. Per the germline V gene, CDR1 is MDHEN and CDR2 is SYDVKM. The CDR3 loop spans 15 amino acids. V lost 1 base and J 0 bases, leaving 10 bases between the germline ends. Material for sequencing was PBMCs or a T cell subset sorted from them (not recorded which). This clonotype originated in an adult woman who had mild COVID-19 (a few samples of this study predate the infection). Cell type and time point are not known. V gene TRBV28 combines with J gene TRBJ2-7, with D possibly TRBD2 on 6 matching bases. CDR3 nucleotides: TGTGCCAGCAGTTTATCCGTCGGGGGCTCCTACGAGCAGTACTTC. This gives the protein CASSLSVGGSYEQYF.